This T cell receptor beta chain was captured by sequencing in a study of blood T cells in healthy people across ages. Overall study: Template switching captured about one barcoded beta molecule per two T cells.

Trimming pared 5 bases from V and 0 bases from J, leaving 8 bases between. The germline V gene has CDR1 SGHRS and CDR2 YFSETQ. This CDR3 spans 14 amino acids. Notes on the study in general: Diversity was higher, and naive CD4+ cells more numerous, in long-lived donors than in aged donors.

With each sample, at least 5 micrograms of total RNA were extracted. The table lists this clonotype with many counts. Its antigen is currently unknown. For the second PCR, which ran for about 6 to 11 cycles, a sample-barcoded 5' primer and a J-beta primer mix were used. A tag from a template-switch adaptor with 12 random nucleotides marked each cDNA molecule. TCRdb used MiXCR to reprocess the 5' RACE reads, holding one entry per CDR3 protein. The data contain 800,000 or so distinct CDR3 sequences, more than 35% of them singletons. The V call is TRBV5-1, the J call TRBJ1-4; TRBD1 is a possible D gene (5 bases). This sequence originates from an older man in good health. The sequencing sample was made of blood. CDR3 amino acids: CASRLTATNEKLFF. CDR3 DNA: TGCGCCAGCAGATTGACAGCAACTAATGAAAAACTGTTTTTT. The variable domain in full, with the rest retrieved from reference TRBV5-1 and TRBJ1-4, is KAGVTQTPRYLIKTRGQQVTLSCSPISGHRSVSWYQQTPGQGLQFLFEYFSETQRNKGNFPGRFSGRQFSNSRSEMNVSTLELGDSALYLCASRLTATNEKLFFGSGTQLSVL.